The source of this TCR beta chain is a study of shared clonotypes between healthy human individuals. General study results and limits: When naive CD4 clonotypes were compared across a handful of donors, around 5% were shared.

Assay used: immunoSEQ multiplex PCR; TCRdb lists only in-frame clones, some missing. Of roughly 1,600,000 clones detected, approximately 98.5% appear once; the ten largest clones hold roughly 0.35%. As concerns this clone: Antigen specificity is unknown.

Memory CD4+ cells were the fraction left after CD45RA+ naive selection. The sample was naive CD4+ T cells sorted from blood. Indicated subset: CD45RA+ positively selected. The receptor's source is a man younger than 40 in good health.

The CDR3 DNA reads TGCGCCAGCAGCTTGGCTCCGGGAACGAATCAGCCCCAGCATTTT. The encoded protein is CASSLAPGTNQPQHF. This chain connects TRBV5-1 to TRBJ1-5, with unresolved D. The CDR3 loop spans 15 amino acids. Germline V gives CDR1 SGHRS, CDR2 YFSETQ. V lost 0 bases and J 4 bases, leaving 11 bases between the germline ends.